These T cell receptor beta chains were read from a single sample in a study of T cell repertoires in cytomegalovirus infection. Their antigens remain unidentified. TCRdb passed the reads through MiXCR, listing each CDR3 protein once. Of about 920,000 distinct CDR3 sequences listed, approximately 33% were seen once; the top ten hold roughly 13%. The material was cultured CD8+ T cells from PBMCs, obtained from culture after CMV antigen stimulation. The receptors originated from a human donor in good health (CMV status not recorded). Some clones in this sample may be carry-over from other donors' samples. CDR3s include the opening cysteine and the closing phenylalanine or tryptophan. The order of the fields is V gene, clone size, D gene, J gene, CDR3 DNA, CDR3 protein. D genes are given only for firm matches. The listing skips clone size in some rows; elsewhere it reads once, few, many or a size class.

V: TRBV9
size: -
D: -
J: TRBJ1-4
DNA: TGTGCCAGCAGCGCTCCGACGGTGGAGGGTGAAAAACTGTTTTTT
CDR3: CASSAPTVEGEKLFF

V: TRBV4-1
size: few
D: -
J: TRBJ1-5
DNA: TGCGCCAGCAGCCTAGAAACAGGGAGCCAGCCCCAGCATTTT
CDR3: CASSLETGSQPQHF

V: TRBV27
size: -
D: -
J: TRBJ2-2
DNA: TGTGCCAGCACCGACTTTGACTACCTCACCGGGGAGCTGTTTTTT
CDR3: CASTDFDYLTGELFF

V: TRBV25-1
size: few
D: TRBD1
J: TRBJ1-3
DNA: TGTGCCAGCAGCGCCGGGACAGTCCTAGAAGGAAACACCATATATTTT
CDR3: CASSAGTVLEGNTIYF

V: TRBV9
size: -
D: -
J: TRBJ2-5
DNA: TGTGCCAGCAGCGTAGGGGACACTCAAGAGACCCAGTACTTC
CDR3: CASSVGDTQETQYF

V: TRBV12-3/TRBV12-4
size: -
D: -
J: TRBJ1-6
DNA: TGTGTCAGCAGCCTACACAGAGGATATAATTCACCCCTCCACTTT
CDR3: CVSSLHRGYNSPLHF

V: TRBV19
size: many
D: -
J: TRBJ2-2
DNA: TGTGCCAGTAGTATACGAGGTACCGGGGAGCTGTTTTTT
CDR3: CASSIRGTGELFF

V: TRBV6-5
size: -
D: -
J: TRBJ2-3
DNA: TGTGTCAGCAGTCTCACCGGCAGCGGAAGCACAGATACGCAGTATTTT
CDR3: CVSSLTGSGSTDTQYF

V: TRBV11-2
size: few
D: -
J: TRBJ1-1
DNA: TGTGCCAGCAGCCCCCTGCCAGAGAACACTGAAGCTTTCTTT
CDR3: CASSPLPENTEAFF

V: TRBV19
size: -
D: -
J: TRBJ2-1
DNA: TGTGCCAGTAGTGCAGCTGCCGGGAGCTCCTACAATGAGCAGTTCTTC
CDR3: CASSAAAGSSYNEQFF

V: TRBV7-9
size: few
D: -
J: TRBJ1-2
DNA: TGTGCCAGCAGCCTGAACGACGGCTATGGCTACACCTTC
CDR3: CASSLNDGYGYTF

V: TRBV7-9
size: few
D: -
J: TRBJ2-2
DNA: TGTGCCAGCAGCTTAGGGTCTGAGCTAATCGGGGAGCTGTTTTTT
CDR3: CASSLGSELIGELFF

V: TRBV19
size: few
D: -
J: TRBJ2-2
DNA: TGTGCCAGTAGTATGAGATCCGGGGAGCTGTTTTTT
CDR3: CASSMRSGELFF

V: TRBV7-9
size: few
D: TRBD1
J: TRBJ2-7
DNA: TGTGCCAGCAGTCCAAGGACAGGCAGGCGAGAGCAGTACTTC
CDR3: CASSPRTGRREQYF

V: TRBV5-5
size: few
D: -
J: TRBJ2-1
DNA: TGTGCCAGCAGCGACTTTGGTAATGAGCAGTTCTTC
CDR3: CASSDFGNEQFF

V: TRBV4-1
size: few
D: -
J: TRBJ2-4
DNA: TGCGCCAGCAGCCAACTACAGGGAGGGCTAGCCAAAAACATTCAGTACTTC
CDR3: CASSQLQGGLAKNIQYF

V: TRBV15
size: few
D: -
J: TRBJ2-3
DNA: TGTGCCACGAACGTAGGTACTGGGTCGAGCACAGATACGCAGTATTTT
CDR3: CATNVGTGSSTDTQYF

V: TRBV7-9
size: few
D: -
J: TRBJ1-2
DNA: TGTGCCAGCAGCCCAACGTGGATGGCAGGGGAGTATGGCTACACCTTC
CDR3: CASSPTWMAGEYGYTF

V: TRBV12-3/TRBV12-4
size: few
D: TRBD1
J: TRBJ1-4
DNA: TGTGCCAGCAGTTTCCTCTCTGGACAGGGGGCTAATGAAAAACTGTTTTTT
CDR3: CASSFLSGQGANEKLFF

V: TRBV5-6
size: -
D: -
J: TRBJ2-1
DNA: TGTGCCAGCAGCGTCTTAGACAATGAGCAGTTCTTC
CDR3: CASSVLDNEQFF

V: TRBV4-1
size: -
D: -
J: TRBJ2-5
DNA: TGCGCCAGCAGCCTTTCCGGGGGGCCAGCGCCACAAGAGACCCAGTACTTC
CDR3: CASSLSGGPAPQETQYF

V: TRBV7-9
size: once
D: -
J: TRBJ2-1
DNA: TGTGCCAGCAGCTGGTTCGAGGGGGGGGTAAATGAGCAGTTCTTC
CDR3: CASSWFEGGVNEQFF

V: TRBV7-9
size: few
D: -
J: TRBJ2-6
DNA: TGTGCCAGCAGCCCCCTCGGTTCTGGGGCCAACGTCCTGACTTTC
CDR3: CASSPLGSGANVLTF

V: TRBV27
size: -
D: TRBD2
J: TRBJ2-1
DNA: TGTACCAGCAGTTTTTCGGGGGGGCCGCTCGATGAGCAGTTCTTC
CDR3: CTSSFSGGPLDEQFF

V: TRBV20-1
size: -
D: TRBD1
J: TRBJ1-2
DNA: TGCAGTGCTAGAGGGACCCGGACAGGCGTCTATGGCTACACCTTC
CDR3: CSARGTRTGVYGYTF

V: TRBV20-1
size: few
D: TRBD1
J: TRBJ1-1
DNA: TGCAGTGCTGAGTTCGGGCAGGGGGTTTTTGAAGCTTTCTTT
CDR3: CSAEFGQGVFEAFF

V: TRBV5-1
size: -
D: -
J: TRBJ2-3
DNA: TGCGCCAGCAGCTTGATACAGGGAGGCACAGATACGCAGTATTTT
CDR3: CASSLIQGGTDTQYF

V: TRBV20-1
size: -
D: -
J: TRBJ1-1
DNA: TGCAGTGCTCTCGACAGGAGGAACACTGAAGCTTCCTTT
CDR3: CSALDRRNTEASF

V: TRBV14
size: many
D: TRBD1
J: TRBJ1-1
DNA: TGTGCCAGCAGCCACGGGACAGTGGGGTGGAGCGCTGAAGCTTTCTTT
CDR3: CASSHGTVGWSAEAFF

V: TRBV7-8
size: few
D: -
J: TRBJ2-2
DNA: TGTGCCAGCAGCCCCAGCGGGTTCGCGAACACCGGGGAGCTGTTTTTT
CDR3: CASSPSGFANTGELFF

V: TRBV12-3/TRBV12-4
size: many
D: TRBD2
J: TRBJ2-1
DNA: TGTGCCAGCCTAAGCGGGGCCTCGACCTACAATGAGCAGTTCTTC
CDR3: CASLSGASTYNEQFF

V: TRBV12-5
size: -
D: TRBD1
J: TRBJ2-1
DNA: TGTGCTAGTGGTTTGTACAGGGGCAATGAGCAGTTCTTC
CDR3: CASGLYRGNEQFF

V: TRBV9
size: -
D: TRBD2
J: TRBJ2-1
DNA: TGTGCCAGCACCCCCTGGGGACTAGCGGAGACCTACAATGAGCAGTTCTTC
CDR3: CASTPWGLAETYNEQFF

V: TRBV6-1
size: few
D: -
J: TRBJ1-5
DNA: TGTGCCAGCAGTCCCATGGACAGCCTCAATCAGCCCCAGCATTTT
CDR3: CASSPMDSLNQPQHF

V: TRBV7-2
size: many
D: -
J: TRBJ2-7
DNA: TGTGCCAGCAGCGTACCCGGCACCCTTGAGCAGTACTTC
CDR3: CASSVPGTLEQYF

V: TRBV12-3/TRBV12-4
size: many
D: TRBD1
J: TRBJ2-2
DNA: TGTGCCAGCAGTTTAAATGTACAGGGGACGAACACCGGGGAGCTGTTTTTT
CDR3: CASSLNVQGTNTGELFF

V: TRBV6-5
size: few
D: -
J: TRBJ1-2
DNA: TGTGCCAGCAGCCCTCCCAGGGCGTCAGGAAACCCCCTTAAGGGTGGCTACACCTTC
CDR3: CASSPPRASGNPLKGGYTF

V: TRBV19
size: -
D: TRBD1
J: TRBJ2-5
DNA: TGTGCCAGTAGTCCCGGGACAGGGAGTCTGGAGACCCAGTACTTC
CDR3: CASSPGTGSLETQYF

V: TRBV28
size: few
D: -
J: TRBJ2-5
DNA: TGTGCCAGCAGTTTGGCAGAGACGTTACAAGAGACCCAGTACTTC
CDR3: CASSLAETLQETQYF

V: TRBV29-1
size: -
D: -
J: TRBJ1-4
DNA: TGCAGCGTTGAAGACAGGGGAGCTCTTAATGAAAAACTGTTTTTT
CDR3: CSVEDRGALNEKLFF

V: TRBV12-5
size: few
D: -
J: TRBJ1-1
DNA: TGTGCTAGTGGTTTGGAGGGATGGGCCACTGAAGCTTTCTTT
CDR3: CASGLEGWATEAFF

V: TRBV9
size: -
D: TRBD2
J: TRBJ2-1
DNA: TGTGCCAGCAGCCCCCAGCGGGGAGTCGGGAATGAGCAGTTCTTC
CDR3: CASSPQRGVGNEQFF

V: TRBV2
size: -
D: -
J: TRBJ1-1
DNA: TGTGCCAGCAGTGACTCCCCGGACGCGTACACTGAAGCTTTCTTT
CDR3: CASSDSPDAYTEAFF

V: TRBV7-6
size: many
D: -
J: TRBJ1-1
DNA: TGTGCCAGCAGCTCTCAGGACGGGGGCTTATACACTGAAGCTTTCTTT
CDR3: CASSSQDGGLYTEAFF

V: TRBV6-2/TRBV6-3
size: few
D: -
J: TRBJ2-1
DNA: TGTGCCAGCAGCTACACCACCTACAATGAGCAGTTCTTC
CDR3: CASSYTTYNEQFF

V: TRBV7-6
size: few
D: -
J: TRBJ1-3
DNA: TGTGCCAGCAGCTTAGAAACAGGGACTGGAAACACCATATATTTT
CDR3: CASSLETGTGNTIYF

V: TRBV6-1
size: -
D: -
J: TRBJ2-1
DNA: TGTGCCAGCTGGAGGACAAATGAGCAGTTCTTC
CDR3: CASWRTNEQFF